The rows below give T cell receptor beta chains drawn from one sample of a study of cytomegalovirus exposure and HLA in healthy donors. TCRdb's table, derived via immunoSEQ multiplex PCR, lists solely in-frame clones and lacks some. The repertoire holds about 170,000 clones, with almost 80% as singletons. Material for sequencing was PBMCs. These receptors all stem from a woman between 50 and 59 years old in good health and CMV-seropositive. The CDR3 runs from the conserved cysteine through the conserved F or W. Each record gives: V gene, J gene, clone size, D gene, CDR3 DNA, CDR3 protein. D genes are given only for firm matches. Expanded clones get a size class; other rows say once, few or many, or leave the size out.

TRBV5-1	TRBJ1-4	NA	NA	TGCGCCAGCAGCAATGGACAGCTTAATGAAAAACTGTTTTTT	CASSNGQLNEKLFF
TRBV14	TRBJ2-1	NA	TRBD2	TGTGCCAGCAGCCGACTAGCGGTTTCCTACAATGAGCAGTTCTTC	CASSRLAVSYNEQFF
TRBV5-4	TRBJ1-4	few	TRBD1	TGTGCCAGCAGCAGACTGGGACAGGGTTTCGAAAAACTGTTTTTT	CASSRLGQGFEKLFF
TRBV2	TRBJ2-1	NA	TRBD2	TGTGCCAGCTGGCGCGGGAGTCGCGGAAATGAGCAGTTCTTC	CASWRGSRGNEQFF
TRBV12-5	TRBJ1-5	NA	NA	TGTGCTAGTGGTTCCCAACAGCAACAGCCCCAGCATTTT	CASGSQQQQPQHF
TRBV28	TRBJ1-2	NA	TRBD1	TGTGCCAGCAGACGGGGACAGGGTATCTCTGGCTACACCTTC	CASRRGQGISGYTF
TRBV4-3	TRBJ1-1	NA	NA	TGCGCCAGCAGCCAAGATCCAGGGCTTGACACTGAAGCTTTCTTT	CASSQDPGLDTEAFF
TRBV6-1	TRBJ2-6	few	NA	TGTGCCAGCATATTCTCTGGGGCCAACGTCCTGACTTTC	CASIFSGANVLTF
TRBV28	TRBJ1-2	NA	TRBD1	TGTGCCAGCAGTTCGGGACAGGGGCCGCCTAACTATGGCTACACCTTC	CASSSGQGPPNYGYTF
TRBV4-1	TRBJ1-1	NA	NA	TGCGCCAGCAGCCAAGATTGGGGAGTGCTTGCGGAAGCTTTCTTT	CASSQDWGVLAEAFF
TRBV5-6	TRBJ1-4	NA	NA	TGTGCCAGCAGCTTGTTAGGACGGGGGGATGAAAAACTGTTTTTT	CASSLLGRGDEKLFF
TRBV9	TRBJ1-6	NA	NA	TGTGCCAGCAGCGTAGGCGGGAATCGGTCACCCCTCCACTTT	CASSVGGNRSPLHF